Sequencing of this TCR beta chain was carried out in a study of cytomegalovirus exposure and HLA in healthy donors. The CDR3 sequence is 15 residues long. The germline CDR1 and CDR2 sequences are LNHDA and SQIVND (reference sequence). V dropped 6 bases and J dropped 7; count of bases not matched to a gene: 8. Donors were drawn from the approximately 120-subject validation cohort, separate from the approximately 640-subject first cohort. Broader study findings: The study designated 150 or so TCR beta chains cytomegalovirus-associated. Most sequenced TCRs were rare (though some public TCRs occurred in many donors).

Of note for this clone: Its antigen is not known.

TCRdb's table, derived via immunoSEQ multiplex PCR, lists solely in-frame clones and lacks some. The repertoire holds approximately 120,000 clones, with about 93% as singletons. The sequence derives from a woman aged 18-29 years in good health and CMV-seronegative. Sample: PBMCs. The chain joins TRBV19 to TRBJ1-6; 8 bases align to TRBD1. The DNA of the CDR3 is TGTGCCAGTAGCAAAACCCGGACAGGGAATTCACCCCTCCACTTT. It encodes CASSKTRTGNSPLHF.